This T cell receptor beta chain comes out of a study of T cells in Graves' hyperthyroidism and ophthalmopathy. Deletions cut 6 bases from V and 6 bases from J, with 14 bases between. This CDR3 has 13 residues. Germline-derived CDR1 and CDR2 are MNHNS and SASEGT. The table lists this clonotype with many counts. What it binds is unknown. Amplified regions were TCR beta CDR3 sequences from RNA transcripts. Primed by the HTBI set, a first-round RT-PCR was run on the TCR CDR3. Via MiXCR, TCRdb re-called the multiplex PCR reads, giving one row per CDR3 protein. Among 450,000 to 700,000 distinct CDR3 sequences, 40% to 55% were seen once, and the ten largest hold around 20%. Whole-study results and caveats: The model identified upcoming ophthalmopathy a median approximately seven months ahead of onset.

This receptor was taken from an adult woman with Graves' disease, either hyperthyroidism or ophthalmopathy (not recorded which). Sequenced input: peripheral blood or thyroid tissue (not recorded which). V is TRBV6-1 and J is TRBJ1-2; a weak D match, TRBD1 (5 bases). The CDR3 protein is CASRYAGNDGYTF. For the CDR3, the DNA is TGTGCCAGCAGATACGCAGGGAACGATGGCTACACCTTC.